The T cell receptor (beta chain) under discussion was sequenced for a study of shared clonotypes between healthy human individuals. As for the study in general: Three plates were used per donor for CD4 naive, three for CD4 memory, two for CD8 naive and one for CD8 memory.

DNA at around 190 ng, 25,000 to 35,000 T cell genomes, went into sorted-subset replicate PCRs. Clones were sequenced by immunoSEQ multiplex PCR, and TCRdb holds only the in-frame ones, with some missing. The data contain under 600,000 clones, approximately 94% of them seen just once; the ten biggest clones take up 0.05% to 0.08%. The CDR3 has 13 residues. All donors were Caucasian adults living in Nashville, Tennessee. The chain joins TRBV21-1 to TRBJ1-5. TRBV21-1 is deemed a pseudogene. The sequence derives from a woman in her 30s in good health. Sequencing was carried out using naive CD4+ T cells sorted from blood. Subset given: CD45RA+ positively selected. The CDR3 spells CANTNRGDQPQHF. CDR3 in DNA: TGTGCCAATACGAACCGGGGCGATCAGCCCCAGCATTTT.